The rows below give T cell receptor beta chains drawn from one sample of a study of tumour-infiltrating T cells in Burkitt lymphoma. Sequenced by immunoSEQ multiplex PCR; TCRdb stores in-frame clones only, minus some. This sample has around 50,000 clones, with around 30% found just once. The sequenced sample consisted of tumor tissue. These receptors were obtained from a human donor with Burkitt lymphoma. The CDR3 runs from the conserved cysteine through the conserved F or W. D genes are given only for firm matches. The listing skips clone size in some rows; elsewhere it reads once, few, many or a size class.

abundance: NA; d_gene: NA; v_gene: TRBV5-6; j_gene: TRBJ1-6; CDR3nt: TGTGCCAGCAGCTATGGCAGAAGTTCACCCCTCCACTTT; CDR3aa: CASSYGRSSPLHF
abundance: NA; d_gene: TRBD1; v_gene: TRBV9; j_gene: TRBJ1-1; CDR3nt: TGTGCCAGCAGCGCCTCCCACACAGGGGGCGCGAGTGAAGCTTTCTTT; CDR3aa: CASSASHTGGASEAFF
abundance: NA; d_gene: TRBD1; v_gene: TRBV4-2; j_gene: TRBJ2-5; CDR3nt: TGTGCCAGCAGCCAAGAAGACAGGGGGGAAGAGACCCAGTACTTC; CDR3aa: CASSQEDRGEETQYF
abundance: NA; d_gene: TRBD1; v_gene: TRBV7-2; j_gene: TRBJ2-7; CDR3nt: TGTGCCAGCAGCTTAGTCTGGGGGACAGAGAACGAGCAGTACTTC; CDR3aa: CASSLVWGTENEQYF
abundance: NA; d_gene: NA; v_gene: TRBV25-1; j_gene: TRBJ1-2; CDR3nt: TGTGCCAGCAGTGAAGGTGGCACCATCTATGGCTACACCTTC; CDR3aa: CASSEGGTIYGYTF
abundance: many; d_gene: NA; v_gene: TRBV6-1; j_gene: TRBJ1-1; CDR3nt: TGTGCCAGCAGTGAATTAGAGGGGAACACTGAAGCTTTCTTT; CDR3aa: CASSELEGNTEAFF
abundance: NA; d_gene: NA; v_gene: TRBV19; j_gene: TRBJ1-6; CDR3nt: TGTGCCAGTAGTATTAACCTTTCAGATTCACCCCTCCACTTT; CDR3aa: CASSINLSDSPLHF
abundance: NA; d_gene: NA; v_gene: TRBV20-1; j_gene: TRBJ2-5; CDR3nt: TGCAGTGCTAGGGCCCAACTGACCCAGTACTTC; CDR3aa: CSARAQLTQYF
abundance: NA; d_gene: NA; v_gene: TRBV19; j_gene: TRBJ1-2; CDR3nt: TGTGCCAGTAGTGTAGGAGCTAACTATGGCTACACCTTC; CDR3aa: CASSVGANYGYTF
abundance: NA; d_gene: NA; v_gene: TRBV9; j_gene: TRBJ1-2; CDR3nt: TGTGCCAGCAGCGTAACGCCAAACTATGGCTACACCTTC; CDR3aa: CASSVTPNYGYTF
abundance: few; d_gene: TRBD2; v_gene: TRBV11-3; j_gene: TRBJ2-1; CDR3nt: TGTGCCAGCAGCTTAGCGGGGGGGGATGAGCAGTTCTTC; CDR3aa: CASSLAGGDEQFF
abundance: NA; d_gene: TRBD1; v_gene: TRBV28; j_gene: TRBJ2-6; CDR3nt: TGTGCCAGCAGTCCGGGACAGGGTCGCGCTGGGGCCAACGTCCTGACTTTC; CDR3aa: CASSPGQGRAGANVLTF
abundance: NA; d_gene: TRBD2; v_gene: TRBV30; j_gene: TRBJ2-3; CDR3nt: TGTGCCTGGAGTCTAGCGGGGGCCTCTTTCACAGATACGCAGTATTTT; CDR3aa: CAWSLAGASFTDTQYF
abundance: few; d_gene: NA; v_gene: TRBV18; j_gene: TRBJ1-2; CDR3nt: TGTGCCAGCTCACCATCCCAGTTGGACTATGGCTACACCTTC; CDR3aa: CASSPSQLDYGYTF
abundance: few; d_gene: TRBD1; v_gene: TRBV7-6; j_gene: TRBJ1-3; CDR3nt: TGTGCCAGCAGCTTAGTGGGGACAGGGACAACTGGAAACACCATATATTTT; CDR3aa: CASSLVGTGTTGNTIYF
abundance: few; d_gene: NA; v_gene: TRBV18; j_gene: TRBJ1-1; CDR3nt: TGTGCCAGCTCACCAAGGGGTTTCACTGAAGCTTTCTTT; CDR3aa: CASSPRGFTEAFF
abundance: NA; d_gene: NA; v_gene: TRBV5-5; j_gene: TRBJ1-2; CDR3nt: TGTGCCAGCAGCCCAGGATCCGTCTATGGCTACACCTTC; CDR3aa: CASSPGSVYGYTF
abundance: NA; d_gene: NA; v_gene: TRBV7-9; j_gene: TRBJ2-7; CDR3nt: TGTGCCAGCAGCTTAGACGTAACCTACGAGCAGTACTTC; CDR3aa: CASSLDVTYEQYF
abundance: NA; d_gene: NA; v_gene: TRBV5-4; j_gene: TRBJ1-5; CDR3nt: TGTGCCAACCCTTGGTGGTACCAGCCCCAGCATTTT; CDR3aa: CANPWWYQPQHF
abundance: NA; d_gene: NA; v_gene: TRBV7-2; j_gene: TRBJ2-3; CDR3nt: TGTGCCAGCAGCTTAGCACCGGGGCCCGGGACAGATACGCAGTATTTT; CDR3aa: CASSLAPGPGTDTQYF
abundance: NA; d_gene: NA; v_gene: TRBV7-9; j_gene: TRBJ1-2; CDR3nt: TGTGCCAGCAGCTTAGAAGGGAACTATGGCTACACCTTC; CDR3aa: CASSLEGNYGYTF
abundance: NA; d_gene: TRBD2; v_gene: TRBV9; j_gene: TRBJ2-2; CDR3nt: TGTGCCAGCAGCGTCTCGGGGGGGAGGACCGGGGAGCTGTTTTTT; CDR3aa: CASSVSGGRTGELFF
abundance: NA; d_gene: NA; v_gene: TRBV4-1; j_gene: TRBJ1-2; CDR3nt: TGCGCCAGCAGCCCCCGGACAGCTAACTATGGCTACACCTTC; CDR3aa: CASSPRTANYGYTF
abundance: few; d_gene: NA; v_gene: TRBV4-2; j_gene: TRBJ1-5; CDR3nt: TGTGCCAGCAGCCCACCGGGGCAGATCCTTCCCCAGCATTTT; CDR3aa: CASSPPGQILPQHF
abundance: few; d_gene: NA; v_gene: TRBV4-1; j_gene: TRBJ1-6; CDR3nt: TGCGCCAGCAGTCCAGATAATTCACCCCTCCACTTT; CDR3aa: CASSPDNSPLHF
abundance: few; d_gene: NA; v_gene: TRBV2; j_gene: TRBJ2-1; CDR3nt: TGTGCCGGGGGGGGCACAAACTCCTACAATGAGCAGTTCTTC; CDR3aa: CAGGGTNSYNEQFF
abundance: NA; d_gene: TRBD1; v_gene: TRBV19; j_gene: TRBJ1-5; CDR3nt: TGTGCCAGTAGTTCCCTTGACAGGGGTCGGGATCAGCCCCAGCATTTT; CDR3aa: CASSSLDRGRDQPQHF
abundance: NA; d_gene: TRBD1; v_gene: TRBV29-1; j_gene: TRBJ1-5; CDR3nt: TGCAGCGTTGGACAGGGCAGGGATCAGCCCCAGCATTTT; CDR3aa: CSVGQGRDQPQHF
abundance: few; d_gene: TRBD2; v_gene: TRBV5-4; j_gene: TRBJ2-3; CDR3nt: TGTGCCAGCAGCTTGACCGTGGGGGGGAGCACAGATACGCAGTATTTT; CDR3aa: CASSLTVGGSTDTQYF
abundance: NA; d_gene: NA; v_gene: TRBV19; j_gene: TRBJ1-6; CDR3nt: TGTGCCAGTAGTACGGAAAGGGCGCATAATTCACCCCTCCACTTT; CDR3aa: CASSTERAHNSPLHF
abundance: few; d_gene: NA; v_gene: TRBV28; j_gene: TRBJ1-1; CDR3nt: TGTGCCAGCAGAGTGCATACTGAAGCTTTCTTT; CDR3aa: CASRVHTEAFF
abundance: NA; d_gene: NA; v_gene: TRBV4-1; j_gene: TRBJ1-5; CDR3nt: TGCGCCAGCAGCCAAGATCCGGGGACACCCAATCAGCCCCAGCATTTT; CDR3aa: CASSQDPGTPNQPQHF
abundance: few; d_gene: NA; v_gene: TRBV7-3; j_gene: TRBJ2-4; CDR3nt: TGTGCCAGCAGCCCGGAGGGCGGAAACATTCAGTACTTC; CDR3aa: CASSPEGGNIQYF
abundance: few; d_gene: NA; v_gene: TRBV5-1; j_gene: TRBJ1-2; CDR3nt: TGCGCCAGCAGCTCGACCCAAGTACGGGGCTACACCTTC; CDR3aa: CASSSTQVRGYTF
abundance: few; d_gene: NA; v_gene: TRBV5-4; j_gene: TRBJ1-1; CDR3nt: TGTGCCAGCAGCTTGTTTTGGGGCCAGAGGGGCCTGAACACTGAAGCTTTCTTT; CDR3aa: CASSLFWGQRGLNTEAFF
abundance: few; d_gene: TRBD2; v_gene: TRBV7-6; j_gene: TRBJ2-2; CDR3nt: TGTGCCAGCAGTTCCCCAGCGGGGGGAACCACCGGGGAGCTGTTTTTT; CDR3aa: CASSSPAGGTTGELFF
abundance: few; d_gene: TRBD1; v_gene: TRBV4-1; j_gene: TRBJ2-7; CDR3nt: TGCGCCAGCAGCCTCGGACAGGGGGCCTACGAGCAGTACTTC; CDR3aa: CASSLGQGAYEQYF
abundance: few; d_gene: NA; v_gene: TRBV5-1; j_gene: TRBJ2-5; CDR3nt: TGCGCCAGCGGCGAGGGGTGGGAAGAGACCCAGTACTTC; CDR3aa: CASGEGWEETQYF
abundance: few; d_gene: NA; v_gene: TRBV2; j_gene: TRBJ2-3; CDR3nt: TGTGCCAGCAGTGAAGCGGGACGCGGCACAGATACGCAGTATTTT; CDR3aa: CASSEAGRGTDTQYF